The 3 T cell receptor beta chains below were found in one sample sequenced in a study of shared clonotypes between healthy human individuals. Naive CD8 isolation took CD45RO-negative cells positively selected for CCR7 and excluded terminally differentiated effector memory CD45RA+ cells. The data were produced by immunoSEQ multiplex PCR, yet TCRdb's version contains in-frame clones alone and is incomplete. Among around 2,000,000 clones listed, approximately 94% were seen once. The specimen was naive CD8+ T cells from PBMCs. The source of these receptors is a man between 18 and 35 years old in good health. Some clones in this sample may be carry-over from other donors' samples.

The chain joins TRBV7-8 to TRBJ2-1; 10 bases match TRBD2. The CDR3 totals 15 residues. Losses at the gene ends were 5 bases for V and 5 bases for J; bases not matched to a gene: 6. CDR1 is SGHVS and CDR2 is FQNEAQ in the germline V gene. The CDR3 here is CASSLGLAANNEQFF. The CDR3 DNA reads TGTGCCAGCAGCCTAGGACTAGCGGCTAACAATGAGCAGTTCTTC.

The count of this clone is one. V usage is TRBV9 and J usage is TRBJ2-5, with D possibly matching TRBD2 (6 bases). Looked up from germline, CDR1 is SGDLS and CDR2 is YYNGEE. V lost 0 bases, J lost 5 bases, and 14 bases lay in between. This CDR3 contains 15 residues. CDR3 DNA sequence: TGTGCCAGCAGCGTAGCGGCCTCACGGGGGGAGACCCAGTACTTC. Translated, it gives CASSVAASRGETQYF.

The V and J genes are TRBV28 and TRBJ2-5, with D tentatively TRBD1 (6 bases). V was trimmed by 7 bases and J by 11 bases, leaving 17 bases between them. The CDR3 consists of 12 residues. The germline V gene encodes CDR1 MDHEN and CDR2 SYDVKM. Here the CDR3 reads CASTNRVASQYF. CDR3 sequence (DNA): TGTGCCAGCACAAACAGGGTAGCATCGCAGTACTTC.